These 8 T cell receptor beta chains came from one sample sequenced in a study of OX40 agonist ivuxolimab in advanced cancers. Using immunoSEQ multiplex PCR, the repertoire was profiled, and TCRdb retains in-frame clones only, with some absent. The sample has under 45,000 clones, roughly 69% seen once; the top ten hold around 18%. This specimen was CD4+ or CD8+ T cells sorted from blood, taken in a trial of the OX40 agonist ivuxolimab. These receptors were taken from an adult with an advanced solid tumor such as melanoma, head and neck, liver or kidney cancer.

J is TRBJ1-2 and V is TRBV11-2; D possibly corresponds to TRBD1 (6 bases). The germline CDR1 and CDR2 sequences are SGHAT and FQNNGV. V lost 1 base, J lost 6 bases, and 15 bases lay in between. This CDR3 is 15 amino acids long. CDR3 residues: CASSLVGGLFDGYTF. The DNA for the CDR3 is TGTGCCAGCAGCTTAGTAGGGGGACTTTTTGATGGCTACACCTTC.

This chain connects TRBV21-1 to TRBJ2-7; no DNA check was done on the table's D call, TRBD2. TRBV21-1 is reported as a pseudogene. This CDR3 has 14 amino acids. CDR3 sequence reads: CASSKLAGSYEQYV. The CDR3 DNA is TGTGCCAGCAGCAAATTAGCGGGGAGCTACGAGCAGTACGTC.

As to this clone: At one end, the junction sequence differs from germline, possibly due to a read error. This chain links TRBV5-4 with TRBJ1-2; D not certain. The CDR3 consists of 16 residues. Germline assignment: CDR1 SGHNT and CDR2 YYREEE (reference sequence). CDR3 DNA sequence: TGCGCCAGCAGCCCCACACTCAATATCGGGATTCATGGCTACACCTTC. Translated: CASSPTLNIGIHGYTF.

In regard to this clone: One end of the junction fails to match germline, which may point to a read error. The chain combines TRBV6-5 with TRBJ1-5, with 9 bases aligning to TRBD1. The CDR3 contains 16 residues. Germline V CDR1 and CDR2: MNHEY, SVGAGI. The CDR3 nucleotides read TGTGCCAGCAGTTCGGACCGGGACAGGGTAGTATCAGCCCCAGCATTT. Residues: CASSSDRDRVVSAPAF.

With respect to this clone: Distinct nucleotide sequences in the sample also encode this CDR3. This rearrangement joins TRBV27 to TRBJ1-5; the match to TRBD1 covers 7 bases. The V and J ends lost 1 base and 0 bases, in that order; junction bases with no gene match: 15. This CDR3 contains 20 residues. Germline CDR1 and CDR2: MNHEY and SMNVEV (reference sequence). The DNA for the CDR3 is TGTGCCAGCAGTTTATACCTGAGACCCGGACAGGCCGATAGCAATCAGCCCCAGCATTTT. This codes for CASSLYLRPGQADSNQPQHF.

The chain has TRBV5-1 and TRBJ2-5; 11 nucleotides agree with TRBD2. The CDR3 has 16 residues. Losses at the gene ends were 4 bases for V and 4 bases for J; bases not matched to a gene: 9. Looked up from germline, CDR1 is SGHRS and CDR2 is YFSETQ. CDR3 loop: CASSPLAGTSGETQYF. CDR3 in DNA: TGCGCCAGCAGCCCCCTCGCCGGGACTAGCGGAGAGACCCAGTACTTC.

In this sample, this clone turned up once. The V and J genes are TRBV7-9 and TRBJ1-5, with unresolved D. This CDR3 contains 12 residues. Germline V CDR1 and CDR2: SEHNR, FQNEAQ (reference sequence). Trimming left V 1 base short and J 4 bases short, with 2 bases between. The CDR3 DNA reads as TGTGCCAGCAGCTTAGGGAATCAGCCCCAGCATTTT. It codes for CASSLGNQPQHF.

This clone has just a few counts. This rearrangement joins TRBV6-5 to TRBJ2-7; 9 nucleotides align to TRBD1. Trimming at V came to 4 bases and at J to 4 bases, leaving 5 bases not matched to a gene. This CDR3 region has 14 residues. Germline V gene data show CDR1 as MNHEY and CDR2 as SVGAGI. The CDR3 DNA reads as TGTGCCAGCAGTTCGACAGGGGGGGGTTACGAGCAGTACTTC. Its protein product is CASSSTGGGYEQYF.